These 19 T cell receptor beta chains came from one sample sequenced in a study of T cell repertoires in aging, cancer and after chemotherapy. A mixed TRB-A/B primer pool amplified rearranged TRB by multiplex touch-down PCR. One entry per CDR3 protein, called by TCRdb with MiXCR from the multiplex PCR reads. The sample has about 8,700 distinct CDR3 sequences; roughly 32% are singletons. TCR beta rearrangements were amplified from peripheral blood genomic DNA. Sequencing was carried out using blood. The receptors originated from a human donor in good health.

A remark on this clonotype: Mismatch with germline at one junction end may stem from a read error. This chain uses TRBV7-7 with TRBJ2-7; 13 bases line up with TRBD2. The CDR3 extends over 16 amino acids. Germline loops: CDR1 SSHAT, CDR2 FNYEAQ (reference sequence). The CDR3 DNA reads TGTGCTAGCAGCGGACCGACTAGCGGGAGGTTGAGGGAGCAGTACTTC. This gives the protein CASSGPTSGRLREQYF.

This clonotype was observed a few times. The CDR3 DNA sequence: TGTGCCTGGAGTGGCCAGGCTGCTGGGGCCAACGTCCTGACTTTC. Translating it yields CAWSGQAAGANVLTF. The genes are TRBV30 and TRBJ2-6; D gene uncertain. CDR1 is GTSNPN and CDR2 is SVGIG in the germline V gene (reference sequence). The CDR3 spans 15 residues. Deletions cut 1 base from V and 2 bases from J, with 9 bases between.

V is TRBV27 and J is TRBJ1-4; 7 positions match TRBD1. The junction had 12 bases not matched to a gene; V was cut back by 5 bases and J by 0 bases. Germline V gene sequence: CDR1 MNHEY, CDR2 SMNVEV (reference sequence). This CDR3 is built from 18 residues. The chain's CDR3 is CASSPKTGTLATNEKLFF. Here the CDR3 DNA reads TGTGCCAGCAGTCCTAAGACAGGGACTTTAGCAACTAATGAAAAACTGTTTTTT.

The genes are TRBV12-3 or TRBV12-4 and TRBJ1-1; D perhaps matches TRBD1 (6 bases). The CDR3 consists of 14 residues. Trimming pared 6 bases from V and 1 base from J, leaving 12 bases between. The CDR3 nucleotides read TGTGCCAGCAGGAGTACAGGGACGAACACTGAAGCTTTCTTT. Protein product: CASRSTGTNTEAFF.

In its sample, this clonotype was seen a few times. This chain links TRBV7-2 with TRBJ2-5; 7 bases agree with TRBD2. J lost 5 bases, V lost 1 base, and 10 bases had no gene match. Germline V gene lookup returns CDR1 SGHTA and CDR2 FQGNSA. The CDR3 loop spans 16 amino acids. CDR3 region: CASSLGGGRSRETQYF. CDR3 nucleotide sequence: TGTGCCAGCAGCTTAGGGGGAGGGCGGTCAAGGGAGACCCAGTACTTC. Full variable domain (rest looked up from reference TRBV7-2 and TRBJ2-5): GAGVSQSPSNKVTEKGKDVELRCDPISGHTALYWYRQSLGQGLEFLIYFQGNSAPDKSGLPSDRFSAERTGGSVSTLTIQRTQQEDSAVYLCASSLGGGRSRETQYFGPGTRLLVL.

The chain joins TRBV20-1 to TRBJ1-5; D ambiguous. V gave up 0 bases and J gave up 6 bases, with 15 bases separating them. Germline V gives CDR1 DFQATT, CDR2 SNEGSKA (reference sequence). The CDR3 totals 15 residues. The CDR3 region is CSARDGKGEVQPQHF. The CDR3 DNA is TGCAGTGCTAGAGATGGAAAGGGAGAGGTTCAGCCCCAGCATTTT.

A few counts support this clonotype. The chain combines TRBV15 with TRBJ1-4, with no clear D. The CDR3 is 15 amino acids. V was shortened by 5 bases and J by 0 bases, with 10 bases between the two germline ends. From germline, CDR1 is LNHNV and CDR2 YYDKDF (reference sequence). The CDR3 coding sequence is TGTGCCACCAGCGGGCGACGAGCAACTAATGAAAAACTGTTTTTT. Its protein is CATSGRRATNEKLFF.

This clonotype has only a few counts. V gene TRBV30 combines with J gene TRBJ1-1, with 7 bases that match TRBD1. V trimming: 5 bases; J trimming: 4 bases; junction bases outside the gene matches: 10. The CDR3 consists of 14 residues. The germline V gene has CDR1 GTSNPN and CDR2 SVGIG (reference sequence). The CDR3 DNA sequence: TGTGCCTGGGAGAGGAAGGGGGCAGTCACTGAAGCTTTCTTT. Protein: CAWERKGAVTEAFF. Combining the CDR3 with reference TRBV30 and TRBJ1-1 gives the whole variable domain SQTIHQWPATLVQPVGSPLSLECTVEGTSNPNLYWYRQAAGRGLQLLFYSVGIGQISSEVPQNLSASRPQDRQFILSSKKLLLSDSGFYLCAWERKGAVTEAFFGQGTRLTVV.

There are a few counts of this clonotype. The gene calls are TRBV18 and TRBJ2-1; the D gene could be TRBD1 or TRBD2 (7 bases each). V shed 3 bases and J shed 9 bases, with 18 bases lying between them. CDR1 is KGHSH and CDR2 is LQKENI in the germline V gene. There are 15 residues in the CDR3. CDR3 sequence (DNA): TGTGCCAGCTCACCCGTCCTTGACAGGGAGGGTGAGCAGTTCTTC. Translated, it gives CASSPVLDREGEQFF. The full variable domain, rest sourced from reference TRBV18 and TRBJ2-1, is NAGVMQNPRHLVRRRGQEARLRCSPMKGHSHVYWYRQLPEEGLKFMVYLQKENIIDESGMPKERFSAEFPKEGPSILRIQQVVRGDSAAYFCASSPVLDREGEQFFGPGTRLTVL.

This sequence joins TRBV30 and TRBJ2-7; D unclear. CDR3 size: 13 residues. Trimming stripped 0 bases from V and 2 bases from J, with 8 bases between. Germline V gene lookup returns CDR1 GTSNPN and CDR2 SVGIG (reference sequence). The CDR3 is CAWSVTHTYEQYF. DNA for the CDR3: TGTGCCTGGAGTGTAACCCATACCTACGAGCAGTACTTC. The variable domain in full, with the rest retrieved from reference TRBV30 and TRBJ2-7, is SQTIHQWPATLVQPVGSPLSLECTVEGTSNPNLYWYRQAAGRGLQLLFYSVGIGQISSEVPQNLSASRPQDRQFILSSKKLLLSDSGFYLCAWSVTHTYEQYFGPGTRLTVT.

This clonotype was detected a few times. The chain uses TRBV4-2 and TRBJ1-2; the match to TRBD1 covers 10 bases. The CDR3 loop spans 16 amino acids. Trimming cost V 1 base and J 5 bases; bases outside gene matches: 7. Germline-derived CDR1 and CDR2 are LGHNA and YNFKEQ. The CDR3 region has the DNA TGTGCCAGCAGCCAAGCCACGGGGACAGGGGTTTATGGCTACACCTTC. Its translation: CASSQATGTGVYGYTF.

The gene calls are TRBV28 and TRBJ1-5, with D possibly being TRBD1 (5 bases). The V end lost 3 bases, the J end lost 1 base, and 10 bases lay between the germline ends. This CDR3 has 15 amino acids. In germline, CDR1 is MDHEN, CDR2 SYDVKM. The CDR3 protein is CASSLGGDSNQPQHF. CDR3 sequence (DNA): TGTGCCAGCAGTTTGGGAGGGGACAGCAATCAGCCCCAGCATTTT.

This clonotype was counted between two and nine times. J is TRBJ1-6 and V is TRBV30; perhaps TRBD1 as D (5 bases). The V gene's germline CDR1 is GTSNPN and CDR2 SVGIG (reference sequence). The V and J ends lost 0 bases and 8 bases respectively, with 17 bases between them. The CDR3 runs 16 residues. The chain's CDR3 is CAWSVRRGRSDSPLHF. CDR3 in DNA: TGTGCCTGGAGTGTACGAAGGGGCAGATCCGATTCACCCCTCCACTTT.

This chain uses TRBV4-2 with TRBJ2-1, with D perhaps matching TRBD2 (6 bases). This CDR3 spans 19 amino acids. Trimming took 4 bases from V and 0 from J, leaving 22 bases between them. CDR1 is LGHNA, CDR2 YNFKEQ, per germline. CDR3 coding DNA: TGTGCCAGCAGCCCCCAACCTACCTTTAGCGGATCCTCCTACAATGAGCAGTTCTTC. Its protein is CASSPQPTFSGSSYNEQFF.

This chain uses TRBV19 with TRBJ1-2; D is undetermined. The V gene's germline CDR1 is LNHDA and CDR2 SQIVND (reference sequence). V was pared by 1 base and J by 2 bases, with 11 bases between. This CDR3 has 15 residues. CDR3 DNA sequence: TGTGCCAGTAGTATAGGATTAAACCGCAACTATGGCTACACCTTC. This gives the protein CASSIGLNRNYGYTF.

In its sample, this clonotype was seen a few times. The chain has TRBV7-9 and TRBJ2-5; unclear D gene. Trimming took 1 base from V and 5 from J, leaving 5 bases between them. The CDR3 is made up of 12 amino acids. Looked up from germline, CDR1 is SEHNR and CDR2 is FQNEAQ (reference sequence). The CDR3 DNA is TGTGCCAGCAGCTTAGTCGGGGAGACCCAGTACTTC. Encoded protein: CASSLVGETQYF.

The genes are TRBV20-1 and TRBJ2-1, with TRBD1 matching over 10 bases. The CDR3 extends over 17 amino acids. Trimming removed 3 bases from V and 3 bases from J; junction bases left unmatched: 11. The germline CDR1 and CDR2 sequences are DFQATT and SNEGSKA (reference sequence). The CDR3 nucleotides read TGCAGTGCTAGGGGACAGGGGCCGAACCATAACTACAATGAGCAGTTCTTC. Translated: CSARGQGPNHNYNEQFF.

The chain couples TRBV7-2 to TRBJ2-1, with 7 bases that match TRBD2. Germline V gene data show CDR1 as SGHTA and CDR2 as FQGNSA. V gave up 5 bases and J gave up 6 bases; unmatched junction bases: 10. This CDR3 has 15 amino acids. The DNA for the CDR3 is TGTGCCAGCAGCGCCCAGGGCGGGAGAGGCAATGAGCAGTTCTTC. It encodes CASSAQGGRGNEQFF.

This clonotype was recorded a few times. This chain uses TRBV6-5 with TRBJ2-3; the D is unclear. CDR1 MNHEY and CDR2 SVGAGI come from the germline V gene. Trimming cost V 6 bases and J 0 bases, with 16 bases left between them. The CDR3 covers 16 residues. CDR3 protein: CASSLTWRSSTDTQYF. CDR3 DNA sequence: TGTGCCAGCAGCCTTACTTGGAGATCTAGCACAGATACGCAGTATTTT.